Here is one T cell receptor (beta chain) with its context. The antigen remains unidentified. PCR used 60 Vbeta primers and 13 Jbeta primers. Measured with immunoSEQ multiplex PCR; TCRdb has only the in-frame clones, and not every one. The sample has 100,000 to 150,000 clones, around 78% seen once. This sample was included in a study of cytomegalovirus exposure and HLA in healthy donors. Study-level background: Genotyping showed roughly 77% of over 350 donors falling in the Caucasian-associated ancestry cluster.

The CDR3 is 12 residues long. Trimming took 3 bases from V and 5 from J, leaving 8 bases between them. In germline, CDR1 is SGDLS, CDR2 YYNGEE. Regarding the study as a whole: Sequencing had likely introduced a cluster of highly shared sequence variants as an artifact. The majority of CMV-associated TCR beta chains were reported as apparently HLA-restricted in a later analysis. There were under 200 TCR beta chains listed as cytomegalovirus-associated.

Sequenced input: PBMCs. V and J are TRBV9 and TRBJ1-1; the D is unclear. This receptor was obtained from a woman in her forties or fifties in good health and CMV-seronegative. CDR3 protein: CASSGIRTEAFF. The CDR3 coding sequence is TGTGCCAGCAGCGGTATTCGGACTGAAGCTTTCTTT.